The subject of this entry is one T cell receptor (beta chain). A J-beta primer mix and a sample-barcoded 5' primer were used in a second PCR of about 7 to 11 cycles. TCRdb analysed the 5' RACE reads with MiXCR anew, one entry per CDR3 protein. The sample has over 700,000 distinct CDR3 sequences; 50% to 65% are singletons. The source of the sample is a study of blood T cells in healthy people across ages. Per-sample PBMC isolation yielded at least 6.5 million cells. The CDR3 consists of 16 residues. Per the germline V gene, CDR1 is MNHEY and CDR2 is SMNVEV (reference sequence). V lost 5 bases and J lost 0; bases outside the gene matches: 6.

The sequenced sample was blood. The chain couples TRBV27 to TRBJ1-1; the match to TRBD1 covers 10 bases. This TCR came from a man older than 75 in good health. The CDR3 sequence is CASSPGQGMMNTEAFF. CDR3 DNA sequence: TGTGCCAGCAGTCCGGGACAGGGGATGATGAACACTGAAGCTTTCTTT.